The 6 T cell receptor beta chains below were found in one sample sequenced in a study of shared clonotypes between healthy human individuals. Sequencing used immunoSEQ multiplex PCR; TCRdb keeps in-frame clones, though not all of them. The data contain approximately 2.4 million clones, around 95% of them singletons. Material: naive CD4+ T cells sorted from blood. Subset here: CD45RA+ positively selected. These receptors came from a man aged 18 to 29 in good health.

J is TRBJ1-5 and V is TRBV30, with 12 positions matching TRBD1. Germline CDR1 and CDR2: GTSNPN and SVGIG (reference sequence). The CDR3 covers 17 residues. J lost 0 bases, V lost 4 bases, and 7 bases had no gene match. CDR3 in DNA: TGTGCCTGGAACTCCGGGACAGGGGGCTATAGCAATCAGCCCCAGCATTTT. This encodes CAWNSGTGGYSNQPQHF. Looking up the rest from reference TRBV30 and TRBJ1-5 gives the full variable domain: SQTIHQWPATLVQPVGSPLSLECTVEGTSNPNLYWYRQAAGRGLQLLFYSVGIGQISSEVPQNLSASRPQDRQFILSSKKLLLSDSGFYLCAWNSGTGGYSNQPQHFGDGTRLSIL.

J is TRBJ1-1 and V is TRBV6-1; D may be TRBD1 (5 bases). This CDR3 is 13 amino acids long. V lost 6 bases and J lost 4, with 12 bases in between. Germline V gene data show CDR1 as MNHNS and CDR2 as SASEGT. Here the CDR3 reads CASRPWGFTEAFF. DNA of the CDR3: TGTGCCAGCAGGCCTTGGGGGTTCACTGAAGCTTTCTTT.

The chain uses TRBV11-2 and TRBJ2-7; possibly TRBD2 for D (6 bases). Trimming pared 6 bases from V and 5 bases from J, leaving 17 bases between. The CDR3 length is 14 residues. Germline assignment: CDR1 SGHAT and CDR2 FQNNGV. The DNA of the CDR3 is TGTGCCAGCAGTTCCCGTCGGGGGAGCAACGAGCAGTACTTC. It yields the protein CASSSRRGSNEQYF.

V and J are TRBV7-9 and TRBJ1-1; the D is unclear. The CDR3 spans 13 residues. V was cut by 3 bases and J by 8 bases, with 13 bases left in between. CDR1 and CDR2 (germline): SEHNR, FQNEAQ (reference sequence). The CDR3, as DNA: TGTGCCAGCAGCTTGCGGACGACATCCGAAGCTTTCTTT. It yields the protein CASSLRTTSEAFF.

This clone was recorded a few times. The rearrangement links TRBV14 to TRBJ1-1, with 10 nucleotides matching TRBD1. V lost 0 bases, J lost 0 bases, and 4 bases stayed unmatched. The CDR3 extends over 17 amino acids. Looked up from germline, CDR1 is SGHDN and CDR2 is FVKESK. The CDR3 DNA reads TGTGCCAGCAGCCAAGATCTAGGGACAGGGGTGAACACTGAAGCTTTCTTT. Translated: CASSQDLGTGVNTEAFF.

The V gene is TRBV29-1, the J gene TRBJ2-7; 11 nucleotides line up with TRBD1. The junction had 8 bases not matched to a gene; V was cut back by 6 bases and J by 7 bases. CDR1 is SQVTM and CDR2 is ANQGSEA in the germline V gene. The CDR3 spans 13 residues. The CDR3 DNA sequence: TGCAGCGTCGGAGGGACAGGGGGTAGGGAGCAGTACTTC. This translates into CSVGGTGGREQYF.